One sample yielded the 32 T cell receptor beta chains listed below, sequenced in a study of blood T cell repertoires in COVID-19. This table comes from immunoSEQ multiplex PCR, and its TCRdb copy is limited to in-frame clones, with some not included. The profile covers roughly 350,000 clones, with approximately 90% appearing a single time and 3% to 4% taken by the ten largest. The sequenced sample consisted of peripheral blood. These receptors were obtained from a woman between 18 and 29 years old who had recovered from COVID-19.

This sequence joins TRBV2 and TRBJ1-3; D is ambiguous. Germline lookup yields CDR1 SNHLY and CDR2 FYNNEI. The CDR3 contains 14 residues. Trimming removed 10 bases at V and 0 bases at J, with 13 bases between. In nucleotides, the CDR3 is TGTGCCACCCATCCGAGCTACTCTGGAAACACCATATATTTT. This encodes CATHPSYSGNTIYF.

This clone showed up just a few times. The chain couples TRBV6-5 to TRBJ1-1; TRBD1 might be the D (5 bases). Trimming stripped 6 bases from V and 8 bases from J, with 10 bases between. The germline gives CDR1 MNHEY, CDR2 SVGAGI. The CDR3 covers 11 residues. The CDR3 reads CASRDNREAFF. CDR3 DNA sequence: TGTGCCAGCAGGGACAACCGGGAAGCTTTCTTT.

The CDR3 nucleotides read TGCGCCAGCAGGCTTCTAGCGGGAGATGGGAATGAGCAGTTCTTC. The encoded protein is CASRLLAGDGNEQFF. The chain couples TRBV5-1 to TRBJ2-1; the match to TRBD2 covers 10 bases. There are 15 residues in the CDR3. CDR1 and CDR2 (germline): SGHRS, YFSETQ. V gave up 5 bases and J gave up 7 bases; unmatched junction bases: 9.

In DNA, the CDR3 is TGTGCCTGGAGTGTTCAGCGACCATGGCAATCAGATACGCAGTATTTT. This encodes CAWSVQRPWQSDTQYF. The rearrangement joins TRBV30 to TRBJ2-3; D is unresolved. V was shortened by 0 bases and J by 4 bases, with 17 bases between the two germline ends. This CDR3 is 16 amino acids long. The germline gives CDR1 GTSNPN, CDR2 SVGIG (reference sequence).

The chain recombines TRBV27 with TRBJ2-5; 7 bases are a match to TRBD1. J was trimmed by 3 bases and V by 4 bases; bases with no gene match: 8. Germline-derived CDR1 and CDR2 are MNHEY and SMNVEV (reference sequence). The CDR3 covers 15 residues. CDR3 sequence (DNA): TGTGCCAGCAGTTACTCGACAGGGAGTGAAGAGACCCAGTACTTC. This gives the protein CASSYSTGSEETQYF.

V and J are TRBV24-1 and TRBJ1-1; TRBD1 is a possible D gene (6 bases). CDR3 length: 14 amino acids. CDR1 is KGHDR, CDR2 SFDVKD, per germline. Between the trimmed V and J ends, which lost 3 bases and 2 bases, there was a span of 9 bases. CDR3 sequence (DNA): TGTGCCACCAGTGATGGGACATATAACACTGAAGCTTTCTTT. It specifies CATSDGTYNTEAFF.

This rearrangement joins TRBV7-9 to TRBJ2-3, with TRBD2 matching over 11 bases. The CDR3 contains 17 residues. Germline-derived CDR1 and CDR2 are SEHNR and FQNEAQ (reference sequence). V shed 2 bases and J 0 bases; nucleotides not matched to a gene: 4. The CDR3 loop reads CASSLPTSGVSTDTQYF. In DNA form, the CDR3 reads TGTGCCAGCAGCTTACCGACTAGCGGGGTAAGCACAGATACGCAGTATTTT.

CDR3 protein: CSVELAAKNEQFF. CDR3 in DNA: TGCAGCGTTGAACTAGCGGCAAAGAATGAGCAGTTCTTC. V is TRBV29-1 and J is TRBJ2-1; 7 bases map to TRBD2. The germline V gene encodes CDR1 SQVTM and CDR2 ANQGSEA. The CDR3 spans 13 residues. Unmatched junction bases numbered 5, after V lost 2 bases and J lost 7 bases.

The genes are TRBV4-3 and TRBJ2-2; tentatively, D is TRBD2 (5 bases). The V gene lost 1 base and the J gene lost 5 bases, with 17 bases spanning the gap. This CDR3 region has 17 residues. Germline loops: CDR1 LGHNA, CDR2 YSLEER. DNA for the CDR3: TGCGCCAGCAGCCAAGGAGGTCTCACGGACTTGACCGGGGAGCTGTTTTTT. It translates to CASSQGGLTDLTGELFF.

This sequence joins TRBV3-1 (or the pseudogene TRBV3-2) and TRBJ2-2, with 8 positions matching TRBD2. The CDR3 consists of 17 residues. V lost 0 bases, J lost 2 bases, and 5 bases stayed unmatched. Germline V gene data show CDR1 as LGHDT and CDR2 as YNNKEL (reference sequence). In DNA form, the CDR3 reads TGTGCCAGCAGCCAAGATAGGGGACTAGAAAACACCGGGGAGCTGTTTTTT. It codes for CASSQDRGLENTGELFF.

The chain links TRBV13 to TRBJ2-1; TRBD2 matches at 11 bases. J was trimmed by 4 bases and V by 4 bases; bases with no gene match: 3. Germline-derived CDR1 and CDR2 are PRHDT and FYEKMQ (reference sequence). The CDR3 spans 15 residues. CDR3 coding DNA: TGTGCCAGCAGCTCCGGGACTAGCGGATACAATGAGCAGTTCTTC. It translates to CASSSGTSGYNEQFF.

The count of this clone is one. The V gene is TRBV24-1, the J gene TRBJ1-6; D remains unclear. This CDR3 contains 12 residues. With 7 bases removed from V and 8 bases from J, the gap between germline ends came to 8 bases. Germline V lookup: CDR1 KGHDR, CDR2 SFDVKD. The CDR3 bases are TGTGCCACCAGCCACGGTGATTCACCCCTCCACTTT. Its protein is CATSHGDSPLHF.

CDR3 sequence reads: CASSLGGPYNEQFF. For the CDR3, the DNA is TGTGCCAGCAGCTTAGGGGGCCCCTACAATGAGCAGTTCTTC. The rearrangement joins TRBV11-3 to TRBJ2-1; the D gene is possibly TRBD1 (5 bases). V dropped 1 base and J dropped 2 bases, with 6 bases sitting between them. The CDR3 loop spans 14 amino acids. Germline V gives CDR1 SGHNT, CDR2 YENEEA.

The CDR3 bases are TGTGCCAGTAGTATCGTCAGTACCGGAGTCAGCGGGAGGATCTCCTACAATGAGCAGTTCTTC. It is translated as CASSIVSTGVSGRISYNEQFF. The chain couples TRBV19 to TRBJ2-1; 9 bases are shared with TRBD2. Germline CDR1 and CDR2: LNHDA and SQIVND (reference sequence). Losses at the gene ends were 3 bases for V and 0 bases for J; bases not matched to a gene: 18. The CDR3 runs to 21 residues.

This chain connects TRBV18 to TRBJ1-1; D remains unclear. CDR1 and CDR2 (germline): KGHSH, LQKENI. CDR3 length equals 16 residues. The ends were cut back, 2 bases at V and 0 bases at J, with 13 bases in the middle. CDR3 protein: CASSPEVARVNTEAFF. CDR3 nucleotide sequence: TGTGCCAGCTCACCAGAGGTGGCCCGAGTGAACACTGAAGCTTTCTTT.

V gene TRBV10-3 combines with J gene TRBJ2-7, with D hard to call. The germline V and J ends were trimmed by 3 bases and 5 bases, with 11 bases remaining between them. This CDR3 spans 13 amino acids. Germline lookup yields CDR1 ENHRY and CDR2 SYGVKD. CDR3 sequence reads: CAISELLEDEQYV. CDR3 nucleotide sequence: TGTGCCATCAGTGAATTACTTGAAGACGAGCAGTACGTC.

This clone showed up just once. The chain carries TRBV24-1 and TRBJ1-3, with D possibly matching TRBD1 (6 bases). The CDR3 has 13 residues. V lost 10 bases to trimming and J lost 3 bases, with 12 bases between them. Germline assignment: CDR1 KGHDR and CDR2 SFDVKD. The DNA of the CDR3 is TGTGCCACGCAAACAGGGAATGGAAACACCATATATTTT. This sequence encodes CATQTGNGNTIYF.

A single count supports this clone. This chain links TRBV7-2 with TRBJ2-3; D remains ambiguous. Trimming took off 1 base at V and 4 bases at J, with 6 bases between the two ends. The CDR3 loop spans 13 amino acids. Germline lookup yields CDR1 SGHTA and CDR2 FQGNSA. Here the CDR3 DNA reads TGTGCCAGCAGCTTAGAGAGGTCAGATACGCAGTATTTT. It codes for CASSLERSDTQYF.

The V gene is TRBV10-1, the J gene TRBJ2-5, with TRBD2 matching 10 bases. Germline-derived CDR1 and CDR2 are WNHNN and SYGVQD (reference sequence). Germline trimming cut 2 bases from V and 5 bases from J; bases unmatched to any gene: 11. The CDR3 length is 17 residues. In nucleotides, the CDR3 is TGCGCCAGCAGTGAGGCTAGAGCGGGAGGGCCCGGGGAGACCCAGTACTTC. Protein product: CASSEARAGGPGETQYF.

J is TRBJ2-5 and V is TRBV10-2; 11 nucleotides line up with TRBD2. The trim removed 8 bases at V and 5 bases at J, leaving 7 bases unmatched. CDR3 length: 14 amino acids. CDR1 and CDR2 from the germline V gene are WSHSY and SAAADI. The DNA for the CDR3 is TGCGCCAGCCAAATAGCGGGAGGGTCTGAGACCCAGTACTTC. Translated, it gives CASQIAGGSETQYF.

The chain is built from TRBV6-2 or TRBV6-3 and TRBJ1-2; 10 bases fit TRBD1. J lost 8 bases, V lost 4 bases, and 1 base had no gene match. The germline CDR1 and CDR2 sequences are MNHEY and SVGEGT. The CDR3 sequence is 12 residues long. The CDR3 DNA sequence: TGTGCCAGCAGTTCGACAGGGGGCGGCTACACCTTC. It codes for CASSSTGGGYTF.

This chain links TRBV29-1 with TRBJ1-2, with unresolved D. Germline V gene data show CDR1 as SQVTM and CDR2 as ANQGSEA. Trimming removed 6 bases from V and 6 bases from J, with 11 bases in between. CDR3 length: 11 amino acids. CDR3 sequence (DNA): TGCAGCGTCCCTAAGATGGATGGCTACACCTTC. As protein: CSVPKMDGYTF.

CDR3 residues: CASSPQTGRNEKLFF. In nucleotides, the CDR3 is TGTGCCAGCAGCCCCCAGACAGGGAGAAATGAAAAACTGTTTTTT. This rearrangement joins TRBV7-2 to TRBJ1-4; 7 bases match TRBD1. Germline-derived CDR1 and CDR2 are SGHTA and FQGNSA. This CDR3 has 15 residues. Trimming removed 5 bases from V and 5 bases from J; junction bases left unmatched: 8.

The rearrangement uses TRBV5-1 and TRBJ1-2; D ambiguous. The CDR3 extends over 12 amino acids. Germline CDR1 reads SGHRS; CDR2 reads YFSETQ. The V and J ends lost 3 bases and 7 bases respectively, with 10 bases between them. The CDR3 nucleotides read TGCGCCAGCAGCTCTCGAGGAGCTGGCTACACCTTC. It is translated as CASSSRGAGYTF.

The rearrangement joins TRBV6-2 or TRBV6-3 to TRBJ2-1; D possibly corresponds to TRBD2 (5 bases). The V end lost 2 bases, the J end lost 1 base, and 6 bases lay between the germline ends. CDR3 length: 14 amino acids. Looked up from germline, CDR1 is MNHEY and CDR2 is SVGEGT. CDR3 bases: TGTGCCAGCAGTTACCGGAGGTCCTACAATGAGCAGTTCTTC. Translated: CASSYRRSYNEQFF.

V usage is TRBV7-6 and J usage is TRBJ1-5, with TRBD1 as a possible D gene (5 bases). The length of the CDR3 is 15 residues. The germline V and J ends were trimmed by 1 base and 6 bases, with 13 bases remaining between them. Germline-derived CDR1 and CDR2 are SGHVS and FNYEAQ. The CDR3 DNA is TGTGCCAGCAGCTTAGGGCAGGGAGGAAGTCAGCCCCAGCATTTT. Translation: CASSLGQGGSQPQHF.

The chain has TRBV28 and TRBJ1-1, with D possibly matching TRBD1 (5 bases). The CDR3 is 17 amino acids. The germline CDR1 and CDR2 sequences are MDHEN and SYDVKM. Trimming removed 3 bases from V and 1 base from J, with 18 bases in between. The DNA for the CDR3 is TGTGCCAGCAGTTTGCCCCTGGGGGGGGAAGAGAACACTGAAGCTTTCTTT. Translating gives CASSLPLGGEENTEAFF.

This chain uses TRBV6-2 or TRBV6-3 with TRBJ2-7, with 8 bases lining up with TRBD2. The CDR3 is 15 amino acids. Per the germline V gene, CDR1 is MNHEY and CDR2 is SVGEGT. V was pared by 0 bases and J by 3 bases, with 4 bases of the junction left unmatched. CDR3 protein: CASSYSGGGNYEQYV. The CDR3 nucleotides are TGTGCCAGCAGTTACTCCGGCGGGGGGAACTACGAGCAGTACGTC.

The V gene is TRBV6-5, the J gene TRBJ1-5, with 10 bases identical to TRBD1. Germline-derived CDR1 and CDR2 are MNHEY and SVGAGI. The CDR3 extends over 14 amino acids. V lost 6 bases and J lost 7; bases outside the gene matches: 6. This CDR3 reads CASSYDRGQQPQHF. CDR3 sequence (DNA): TGTGCCAGCAGCTACGACAGGGGGCAACAGCCCCAGCATTTT.

The chain uses TRBV7-9 and TRBJ2-6, with a possible D match to TRBD2 (6 bases). Germline assignment: CDR1 SEHNR and CDR2 FQNEAQ (reference sequence). The CDR3 has 15 amino acids. Trimming took off 10 bases at V and 4 bases at J, with 17 bases between the two ends. In nucleotides, the CDR3 is TGTGCCACCGCGGGGCGGGACCCAGGGGCCAACGTCCTGACTTTC. Protein: CATAGRDPGANVLTF.

The chain recombines TRBV6-5 with TRBJ2-7, with 11 bases matching TRBD2. Germline lookup yields CDR1 MNHEY and CDR2 SVGAGI. V dropped 6 bases and J dropped 5; count of bases not matched to a gene: 3. This CDR3 comprises 13 residues. CDR3 loop: CASRATSGDEQYV. CDR3 bases: TGTGCCAGCAGAGCGACTAGCGGGGACGAGCAGTACGTC.

V and J are TRBV19 and TRBJ1-5; 7 bases agree with TRBD1. Germline V gene sequence: CDR1 LNHDA, CDR2 SQIVND (reference sequence). The CDR3 contains 15 residues. With V trimmed by 4 bases and J by 5 bases, 8 bases remained unmatched. The CDR3 region is CASSRAGTDHQPQHF. The CDR3 DNA follows: TGTGCCAGTAGTAGGGCCGGGACAGACCATCAGCCCCAGCATTTT.